The rows below give T cell receptor beta chains drawn from one sample of a study of blood T cell repertoires in COVID-19. The assay was immunoSEQ multiplex PCR, and TCRdb's table has in-frame clones only and misses some. The sample includes around 330,000 clones, 85% of them seen just once. The sequenced sample consisted of PBMCs or T cells enriched from blood (not recorded which). These receptors were obtained from a woman aged 25 to 45 who had been exposed to COVID-19. Each CDR3 is given with its conserved first and last residue. The D gene is left open where the match is weak. Rows may omit the clone size; those that give it use once, few, many or a size class.

size | D | J | V | DNA | CDR3
. | . | TRBJ1-5 | TRBV19 | TGTGCCAGTAACCATAACTTCGGGGGACATCAGCCCCAGCATTTT | CASNHNFGGHQPQHF
. | TRBD2 | TRBJ2-3 | TRBV4-2 | TGTGCCAGCAGCCAAGAGACCGGGACTAACACAGATACGCAGTATTTT | CASSQETGTNTDTQYF
few | . | TRBJ1-2 | TRBV30 | TGTGCCTGGAGTGTACGAAGGAGTGGCTACACCTTC | CAWSVRRSGYTF
. | . | TRBJ1-2 | TRBV7-6 | TGTGCCAGCAGCATGCCACGGGACACGCGTGCCTACACCTTC | CASSMPRDTRAYTF
. | . | TRBJ2-7 | TRBV19 | TGTGCCAGTAGTCCTTACTGGGGAGAAACCTACGAGCAGTACTTC | CASSPYWGETYEQYF
few | TRBD1 | TRBJ2-7 | TRBV5-1 | TGCGCCAGCAGCTTGTTCGGGACAGGGGATTCCTACGAGCAGTACTTC | CASSLFGTGDSYEQYF
. | . | TRBJ2-3 | TRBV21-1 | TGTGCCAGCAGCGAAACTAGCGGGAGGGCCAGGAAAGATACGCAGTATTTT | CASSETSGRARKDTQYF
. | TRBD2 | TRBJ2-3 | TRBV19 | TGTGCCAGCCGGACTAGCGGGACCTACACAGATACGCAGTATTTT | CASRTSGTYTDTQYF
. | TRBD2 | TRBJ2-1 | TRBV7-9 | TGTGCCAGCAGCTTGTTCCCCCCGGGACTAGCGAGTGAGAATGAGCAGTTCTTC | CASSLFPPGLASENEQFF
. | . | TRBJ1-1 | TRBV6-5 | TGTGCCAGCCTCTTGGCACAGGGAGTCGCTGAAGCTTTCTTT | CASLLAQGVAEAFF
. | . | TRBJ1-2 | TRBV18 | TGTGCCAGCTCACCACCAAGCGTCAGCTCTAACTATGGCTACACCTTC | CASSPPSVSSNYGYTF
. | TRBD1 | TRBJ2-5 | TRBV4-1 | TGCGCCAGCAGCCGACAGGGCAACCAAGAGACCCAGTACTTC | CASSRQGNQETQYF
. | . | TRBJ2-1 | TRBV28 | TGTGCCAGCAGTTTGTTGGGAAAGGGGCCTGGTTTCTATGAGCAGTTCTTC | CASSLLGKGPGFYEQFF
. | TRBD1 | TRBJ1-3 | TRBV4-1 | TGCGCCAGCAGCCAGGGGGACAGCTCTGGAAACACCATATATTTT | CASSQGDSSGNTIYF
. | TRBD2 | TRBJ2-7 | TRBV4-2 | TGTGCCAGCAGCCCTACCAGCAGCGGGGCCTCCTACGAGCAGTACTTC | CASSPTSSGASYEQYF
. | TRBD2 | TRBJ2-1 | TRBV18 | TGTGCCAGCTCCCGGGGGGGTGATGAGCAGTTCTTC | CASSRGGDEQFF
few | . | TRBJ2-2 | TRBV6-5 | TGTGCCAGCAGGGGCCAGAGTCCGAACACCGGGGAGCTGTTTTTT | CASRGQSPNTGELFF
. | TRBD1 | TRBJ2-5 | TRBV3-1/TRBV3-2 | TGTGCCAGCAGCCAAGTGCAGACAGGGTACCAAGAGACCCAGTACTTC | CASSQVQTGYQETQYF
once | . | TRBJ1-4 | TRBV5-8 | TGTGCCAGCAGCTTGGGAGTAATAGCAACTAATGAAAAACTGTTTTTT | CASSLGVIATNEKLFF
. | TRBD2 | TRBJ2-5 | TRBV4-3 | TGCGCCAGCAGCTACTCTAGCGGGGGGGGAGAGACCCAGTACTTC | CASSYSSGGGETQYF
. | TRBD2 | TRBJ2-1 | TRBV11-2 | TGTGCCAGCAGCCCCAGAGGAACGGGAGGGCCCATAAATGAGCAGTTCTTC | CASSPRGTGGPINEQFF
. | . | TRBJ2-5 | TRBV2 | TGTGCCAGCACCTCCTTGCGTGCGGAGACCCAGTACTTC | CASTSLRAETQYF
few | . | TRBJ2-7 | TRBV7-9 | TGTGCCAGCACCCTATTTGAGGTCGAGCAGTACTTC | CASTLFEVEQYF
few | TRBD1 | TRBJ1-5 | TRBV6-2/TRBV6-3 | TGTGCCAGCAGTAGGACCCTACGACAGGGCCAGGGGCATTTT | CASSRTLRQGQGHF
. | . | TRBJ1-5 | TRBV7-9 | TGTGCCAGCAGCTTAGGTGGGCTGGCAGACCAGCCCCAGCATTTT | CASSLGGLADQPQHF
. | . | TRBJ1-5 | TRBV6-5 | TGTGCCAGCACCCCACAGGTTTATAGCAATCAGCCCCAGCATTTT | CASTPQVYSNQPQHF
. | TRBD1 | TRBJ1-1 | TRBV19 | TGTGCCAGTAGCCCGGGACAGGGACTTGAAGCTTTCTTT | CASSPGQGLEAFF
. | . | TRBJ1-3 | TRBV6-5 | TGTGCCAGCGGCGAACAGGGAACTGGAAACACCATATATTTT | CASGEQGTGNTIYF